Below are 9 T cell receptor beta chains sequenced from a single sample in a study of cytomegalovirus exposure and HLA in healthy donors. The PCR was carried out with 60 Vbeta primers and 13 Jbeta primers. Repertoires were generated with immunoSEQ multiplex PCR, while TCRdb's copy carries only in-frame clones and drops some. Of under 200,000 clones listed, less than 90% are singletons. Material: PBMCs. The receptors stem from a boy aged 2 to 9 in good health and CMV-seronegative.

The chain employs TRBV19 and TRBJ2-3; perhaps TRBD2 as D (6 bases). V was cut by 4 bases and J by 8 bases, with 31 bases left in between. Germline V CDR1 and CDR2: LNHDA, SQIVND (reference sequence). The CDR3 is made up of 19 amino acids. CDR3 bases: TGTGCCAGTAGTACACCGGGACTGGGCGCCCCGGGTCGATCCGGTACGCAGTATTTT. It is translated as CASSTPGLGAPGRSGTQYF. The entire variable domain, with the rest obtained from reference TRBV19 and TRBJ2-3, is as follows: DGGITQSPKYLFRKEGQNVTLSCEQNLNHDAMYWYRQDPGQGLRLIYYSQIVNDFQKGDIAEGYSVSREKKESFPLTVTSAQKNPTAFYLCASSTPGLGAPGRSGTQYFGPGTRLTVL.

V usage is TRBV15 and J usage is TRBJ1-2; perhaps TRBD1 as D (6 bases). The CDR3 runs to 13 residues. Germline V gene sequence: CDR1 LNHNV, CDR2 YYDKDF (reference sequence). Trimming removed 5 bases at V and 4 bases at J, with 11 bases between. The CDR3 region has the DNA TGTGCCACCAGCTACCGGGACACCTATGGCTACACCTTC. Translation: CATSYRDTYGYTF.

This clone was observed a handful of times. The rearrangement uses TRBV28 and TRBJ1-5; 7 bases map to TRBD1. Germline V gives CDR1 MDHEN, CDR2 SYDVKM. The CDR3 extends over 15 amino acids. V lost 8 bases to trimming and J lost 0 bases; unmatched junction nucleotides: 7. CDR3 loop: CASGTDVYSNQPQHF. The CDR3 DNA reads TGTGCCAGCGGGACAGATGTTTATAGCAATCAGCCCCAGCATTTT.

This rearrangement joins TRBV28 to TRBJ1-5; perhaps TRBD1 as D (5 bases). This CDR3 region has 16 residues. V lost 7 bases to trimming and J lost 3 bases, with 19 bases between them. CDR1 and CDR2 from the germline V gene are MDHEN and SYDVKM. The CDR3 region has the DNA TGTGCCAGCACCCTGACGCGAAGGGGATACAATCAGCCCCAGCATTTT. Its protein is CASTLTRRGYNQPQHF.

The CDR3 DNA sequence: TGCGCCAGCAGCCCGGGAGGGGGCCCAGATACGCAGTATTTT. Translation gives CASSPGGGPDTQYF. The rearrangement uses TRBV5-1 and TRBJ2-3; D possibly corresponds to TRBD2 (8 bases). Germline loops: CDR1 SGHRS, CDR2 YFSETQ. V was pared by 4 bases and J by 4 bases, with 13 bases between. The CDR3 consists of 14 residues.

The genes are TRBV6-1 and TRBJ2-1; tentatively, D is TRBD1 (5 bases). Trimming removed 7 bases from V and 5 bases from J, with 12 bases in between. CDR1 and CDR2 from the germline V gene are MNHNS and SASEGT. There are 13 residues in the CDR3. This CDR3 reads CASKPDIHNEQFF. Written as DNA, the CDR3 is TGTGCCAGCAAGCCGGACATTCACAATGAGCAGTTCTTC.

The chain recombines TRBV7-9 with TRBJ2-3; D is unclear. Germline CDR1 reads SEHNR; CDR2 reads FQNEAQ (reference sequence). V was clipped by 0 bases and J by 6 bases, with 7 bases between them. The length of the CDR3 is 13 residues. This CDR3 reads CASSLAQVDTQYF. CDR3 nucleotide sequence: TGTGCCAGCAGCTTAGCCCAGGTGGATACGCAGTATTTT.

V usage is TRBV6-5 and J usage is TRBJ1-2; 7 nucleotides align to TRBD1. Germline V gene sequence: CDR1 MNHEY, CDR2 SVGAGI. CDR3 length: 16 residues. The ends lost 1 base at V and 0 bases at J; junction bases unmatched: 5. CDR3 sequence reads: CASSYYGDSSNYGYTF. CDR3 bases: TGTGCCAGCAGTTACTACGGGGACAGCTCTAACTATGGCTACACCTTC.

Here the CDR3 reads CATSRDRLAYSKNIQYF. As DNA, the CDR3 is TGTGCCACCAGCAGAGATAGGCTAGCGTATTCCAAAAACATTCAGTACTTC. V usage is TRBV15 and J usage is TRBJ2-4; weak D call: TRBD2 (6 bases). CDR1 is LNHNV and CDR2 is YYDKDF in the germline V gene (reference sequence). The V end lost 0 bases, the J end lost 2 bases, and 14 bases lay between the germline ends. The CDR3 extends over 17 amino acids.